This T cell receptor (beta chain) emerged from a study of T-cell memory formation after mild COVID-19. Study-level background: TCR clusters showed largely donor specificity.

As for this clonotype: What it binds is not known.

A single record per CDR3 protein comes from TCRdb applying MiXCR to the 5' RACE reads. The sample carries about 320,000 distinct CDR3 sequences, approximately 15% recorded once. Findings and limits, study-wide: SARS-CoV-2 specificity was not confirmed for second-wave clones peaking on day 37.

Germline V gives CDR1 LNHDA, CDR2 SQIVND (reference sequence). Trimming shortened V by 3 bases and J by 0 bases, and 9 bases separated the two germline ends. CDR3 length: 15 amino acids. This sequence joins TRBV19 and TRBJ2-1; D tentatively reads TRBD1 or TRBD2 (6 bases each). The sequence derives from a man aged 18 to 29 who had mild COVID-19 (a few samples of this study predate the infection). Cell type and time point are not known. Sequencing was performed on PBMCs or a T cell subset sorted from them (not recorded which). CDR3 nucleotide sequence: TGTGCCAGTAGTATGAGGGGGGACTCCTACAATGAGCAGTTCTTC. Its translation is CASSMRGDSYNEQFF.